This TCR beta chain comes out of a study of cytomegalovirus exposure and HLA in healthy donors. Turning to the study itself: The same platform as the approximately 670 first-cohort repertoires was used for the 95 to 150 validation repertoires, a later analysis reported.

Study outcomes and limitations: Three CMV-associated chains were confirmed in vitro to be specific for CMV antigens.

Of note for this clone: What it binds is unknown.

V lost 7 bases and J lost 5, with 21 bases in between. This CDR3 is built from 15 residues. CDR1 MNHNS and CDR2 SASEGT come from the germline V gene. The assay was immunoSEQ multiplex PCR, and TCRdb's table has in-frame clones only and misses some. The top ten hold over 2% of the sample, which has roughly 56,000 clones, roughly 94% seen once. What was sequenced was PBMCs. The receptor's source is a man younger than 35 in good health and CMV-seronegative. V is TRBV6-1 and J is TRBJ2-7; possible D gene TRBD2, 6 bases. In nucleotides, the CDR3 is TGTGCCAGCACCTACTCGGGGGTCGATCTGGACGAGCAGTACTTC. The encoded protein is CASTYSGVDLDEQYF.